One and the same sample provided the 17 T cell receptor beta chains below, sequenced in a study of cytomegalovirus exposure and HLA in healthy donors. Researchers ran the PCR with 60 Vbeta and 13 Jbeta primers. The method was immunoSEQ multiplex PCR; TCRdb's version includes in-frame clones alone and lacks a portion of them. The table has approximately 74,000 clones, 70% to 85% seen once. Source material: PBMCs. The receptors derive from a woman between 40 and 55 years old in good health and CMV-seronegative.

The chain links TRBV15 to TRBJ1-5; 9 bases map to TRBD1. The CDR3 totals 17 residues. V gave up 1 base and J gave up 1 base; unmatched junction bases: 5. Germline V gene data show CDR1 as LNHNV and CDR2 as YYDKDF (reference sequence). The CDR3 sequence: CATSRGGQGRSNQPQHF. The CDR3 DNA reads TGTGCCACCAGCAGAGGGGGACAGGGAAGAAGCAATCAGCCCCAGCATTTT.

The chain combines TRBV25-1 with TRBJ2-5; TRBD1 agrees at 8 bases. With V trimmed by 1 base and J by 6 bases, 4 bases remained unmatched. There are 14 residues in the CDR3. CDR1 MGHDK and CDR2 SYGVNS come from the germline V gene. The chain's CDR3 is CASSEWGQAKTQYF. The DNA of the CDR3 is TGTGCCAGCAGTGAATGGGGACAGGCGAAGACCCAGTACTTC. Drawing the rest from reference TRBV25-1 and TRBJ2-5, the complete variable domain is EADIYQTPRYLVIGTGKKITLECSQTMGHDKMYWYQQDPGMELHLIHYSYGVNSTEKGDLSSESTVSRIRTEHFPLTLESARPSHTSQYLCASSEWGQAKTQYFGPGTRLLVL.

The chain recombines TRBV27 with TRBJ1-6, with D hard to call. Trimming removed 0 bases at V and 10 bases at J, with 10 bases between. The CDR3 runs to 14 residues. Per germline, CDR1 MNHEY and CDR2 SMNVEV (reference sequence). CDR3 amino acids: CASSLSWEDSPLHF. CDR3 DNA sequence: TGTGCCAGCAGTTTATCGTGGGAGGACTCACCCCTCCACTTT.

This chain links TRBV7-9 with TRBJ2-7; no firm D call. With 5 bases removed from V and 6 bases from J, the gap between germline ends came to 11 bases. The CDR3 covers 12 residues. Germline lookup yields CDR1 SEHNR and CDR2 FQNEAQ (reference sequence). CDR3 sequence (DNA): TGTGCCAGCAGCCCCCGACTCCCCGAGCAGTACTTC. It is translated as CASSPRLPEQYF.

The CDR3 region has the DNA TGTGCCAGCAGCCAACCTACTAGCGGGGCAACCTACAATGAGCAGTTCTTC. Amino acid sequence: CASSQPTSGATYNEQFF. The rearrangement joins TRBV7-9 to TRBJ2-1, with 10 bases that match TRBD2. The CDR3 extends over 17 amino acids. Losses at the gene ends were 5 bases for V and 2 bases for J; bases not matched to a gene: 9. CDR1 and CDR2 from the germline V gene are SEHNR and FQNEAQ (reference sequence).

The CDR3 coding sequence is TGTGCCAGTAGTATCCAGGACAGGCCAAATGAAAAACTGTTTTTT. This codes for CASSIQDRPNEKLFF. The chain joins TRBV19 to TRBJ1-4; 7 bases match TRBD1. The CDR3 is 15 amino acids. Germline trimming cut 3 bases from V and 5 bases from J; bases unmatched to any gene: 6. Per the germline V gene, CDR1 is LNHDA and CDR2 is SQIVND (reference sequence).

The rearrangement joins TRBV5-8 to TRBJ1-5; perhaps TRBD1 as D (6 bases). V lost 4 bases and J 1 base, leaving 12 bases between the germline ends. This CDR3 comprises 15 residues. The germline gives CDR1 SGHTS, CDR2 YDEGEE. CDR3: CASSRTGQSNQPQHF. CDR3 sequence (DNA): TGTGCCAGCAGCCGCACAGGGCAGAGCAATCAGCCCCAGCATTTT.

The chain carries TRBV4-2 and TRBJ2-1; 11 positions agree with TRBD2. CDR1 and CDR2 from the germline V gene are LGHNA and YNFKEQ. J was trimmed by 7 bases and V by 6 bases; bases with no gene match: 5. The CDR3 covers 14 residues. The CDR3 DNA reads as TGTGCCAGCAGTAGCGGGGGGGCGATTAATGAGCAGTTCTTC. Encoded protein: CASSSGGAINEQFF.

J is TRBJ2-2 and V is TRBV28; 10 bases line up with TRBD2. The CDR3 has 14 residues. The germline gives CDR1 MDHEN, CDR2 SYDVKM. V shed 7 bases, J shed 7 bases, and the junction held 6 bases outside the gene matches. CDR3 in DNA: TGTGCCAGCAAATCTAGCGGGAGTGGCGGGGAGCTGTTTTTT. Amino acid sequence: CASKSSGSGGELFF.

This chain uses TRBV4-3 with TRBJ2-2, with 11 bases aligning to TRBD2. J gave up 0 bases and V 0 bases, and 3 bases lay outside the gene matches. The CDR3 loop spans 18 amino acids. In germline, CDR1 is LGHNA, CDR2 YSLEER. Here the CDR3 DNA reads TGCGCCAGCAGCCAAGATATTAGCGGGGGGGCGAACACCGGGGAGCTGTTTTTT. This encodes CASSQDISGGANTGELFF.

The J gene is TRBJ2-3, the V gene TRBV28, with 8 bases identical to TRBD2. V lost 4 bases and J lost 0; bases outside the gene matches: 3. Germline V gene data show CDR1 as MDHEN and CDR2 as SYDVKM. This CDR3 spans 15 amino acids. CDR3 in amino acids: CASSSSSGSTDTQYF. The CDR3 nucleotides are TGTGCCAGCAGTTCCTCTAGCGGGAGCACAGATACGCAGTATTTT.

The chain links TRBV28 to TRBJ1-1; D is perhaps TRBD1 (5 bases). The germline V gene has CDR1 MDHEN and CDR2 SYDVKM. This CDR3 is built from 11 residues. V dropped 5 bases and J dropped 7 bases, with 8 bases sitting between them. CDR3 residues: CASSGGYEAFF. The CDR3 region has the DNA TGTGCCAGCAGTGGGGGGTATGAAGCTTTCTTT.

Worth noting for this clone: This sample also contains other DNA sequences that code for the same CDR3. This CDR3 reads CASSLSGQSNEKLFF. The CDR3 DNA is TGTGCCAGCAGTTTATCGGGACAGTCTAATGAAAAACTGTTTTTT. The chain couples TRBV27 to TRBJ1-4; 7 bases match TRBD1. V shed 0 bases and J 3 bases; nucleotides not matched to a gene: 1. CDR1 MNHEY and CDR2 SMNVEV come from the germline V gene (reference sequence). The CDR3 runs 15 residues.

This clone was recorded a few times. The CDR3: CASSLVTGTSETQYF. The CDR3 bases are TGTGCCAGCAGCCTAGTGACCGGGACTTCGGAGACCCAGTACTTC. V gene TRBV7-9 combines with J gene TRBJ2-5; D is possibly TRBD2 (6 bases). CDR1 and CDR2 (germline): SEHNR, FQNEAQ (reference sequence). The CDR3 extends over 15 amino acids. Trimming cost V 5 bases and J 5 bases, with 18 bases left between them.

The chain uses TRBV29-1 and TRBJ1-2; 7 positions match TRBD1. Germline values: CDR1 SQVTM, CDR2 ANQGSEA. The CDR3 runs 14 residues. J was trimmed by 1 base and V by 2 bases; bases with no gene match: 4. Here the CDR3 reads CSVELTGNNYGYTF. In DNA, the CDR3 is TGCAGCGTTGAATTGACAGGGAATAACTATGGCTACACCTTC. Full variable domain (missing parts from reference TRBV29-1 and TRBJ1-2): SAVISQKPSRDICQRGTSLTIQCQVDSQVTMMFWYRQQPGQSLTLIATANQGSEATYESGFVIDKFPISRPNLTFSTLTVSNMSPEDSSIYLCSVELTGNNYGYTFGSGTRLTVV.

The V and J genes are TRBV11-1 and TRBJ2-3; 9 nucleotides line up with TRBD2. CDR1 is SGHAT, CDR2 FQDESV, per germline (reference sequence). The V and J ends lost 5 bases and 0 bases, in that order; junction bases with no gene match: 6. This CDR3 contains 16 residues. The CDR3, as DNA: TGTGCCAGCAGCACCGGACTAGCGCTTAGCACAGATACGCAGTATTTT. Its protein is CASSTGLALSTDTQYF.

CDR3 protein: CASSQGGRNTDTQYF. CDR3 bases: TGCGCCAGCAGCCAAGGAGGCCGAAACACAGATACGCAGTATTTT. V is TRBV4-1 and J is TRBJ2-3; D remains ambiguous. This CDR3 region has 15 residues. From germline, CDR1 is MGHRA and CDR2 YSYEKL. The germline V and J ends were trimmed by 1 base and 2 bases, with 10 bases remaining between them.